This TCR beta chain came from a study of T cell responses to AZD1222 COVID-19 vaccine. In regard to this clone: The antigen is unknown.

Germline V CDR1 and CDR2: SGHNT, YYREEE (reference sequence). V was pared by 0 bases and J by 1 base, with 10 bases between. This CDR3 has 15 residues. Study findings and constraints: Spike-specific TCR repertoires showed rising breadth and depth after two AZD1222 doses. A mostly white British donor set with more females was recruited, and clonal diversity was possibly underestimated.

Sequencing used immunoSEQ multiplex PCR; TCRdb keeps in-frame clones, though not all of them. The sample consists of about 140,000 clones, 85% to 95% of them appearing once. V and J are TRBV5-4 and TRBJ1-1, with D possibly matching TRBD1 (5 bases). The specimen comprised peripheral blood, sampled on day 0 of MenACWY control vaccination. The origin of this receptor is an adult in good health. For the CDR3, the DNA is TGTGCCAGCAGCTTGGTCGGCAGGGCGAACACTGAAGCTTTCTTT. This codes for CASSLVGRANTEAFF.